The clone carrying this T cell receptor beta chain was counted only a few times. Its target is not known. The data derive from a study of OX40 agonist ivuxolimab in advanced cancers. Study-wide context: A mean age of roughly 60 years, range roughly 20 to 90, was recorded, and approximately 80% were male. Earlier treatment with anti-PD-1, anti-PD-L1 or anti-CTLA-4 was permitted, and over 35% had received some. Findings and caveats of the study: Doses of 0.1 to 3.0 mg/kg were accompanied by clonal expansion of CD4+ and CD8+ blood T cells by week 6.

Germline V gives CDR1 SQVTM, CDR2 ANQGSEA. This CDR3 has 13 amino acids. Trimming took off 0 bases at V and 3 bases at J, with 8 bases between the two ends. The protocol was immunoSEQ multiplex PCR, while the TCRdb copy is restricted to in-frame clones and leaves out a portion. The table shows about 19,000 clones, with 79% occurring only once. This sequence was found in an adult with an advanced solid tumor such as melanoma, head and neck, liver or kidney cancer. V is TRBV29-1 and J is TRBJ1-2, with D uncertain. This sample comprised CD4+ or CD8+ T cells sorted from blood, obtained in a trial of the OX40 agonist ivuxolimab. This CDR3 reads CSVEDLVDYGYTF. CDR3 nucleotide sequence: TGCAGCGTTGAAGATTTGGTCGACTATGGCTACACCTTC.